This T cell receptor beta chain was documented in a study of cytomegalovirus exposure and HLA in healthy donors. V trimming: 2 bases; J trimming: 3 bases; junction bases outside the gene matches: 3. The V gene's germline CDR1 is SNHLY and CDR2 FYNNEI. This CDR3 has 14 residues. This clone was counted a single time. The PCR contained 60 Vbeta and 13 Jbeta primers. Generated by immunoSEQ multiplex PCR, the TCRdb table keeps only in-frame clones and is missing some. The sample holds roughly 160,000 clones; roughly 75% are singletons and the top ten take roughly 7.8%. This receptor was taken from a woman in her forties in good health and CMV-seropositive. The sequenced sample consisted of PBMCs. The J gene is TRBJ2-7, the V gene TRBV2, with 8 bases identical to TRBD1. The CDR3 nucleotides read TGTGCCAGCAGTGAATCCACAGGGGGCTACGAGCAGTACTTC. As protein: CASSESTGGYEQYF.